The 17 T cell receptor beta chains in this list originate from one sample, sequenced in a study of blood T cell repertoires in COVID-19. Profiled with immunoSEQ multiplex PCR; TCRdb holds only in-frame clones, not every one. The table lists tens of thousands of clones, 80% to 90% of them singletons. The sample taken for sequencing was peripheral blood. These receptors were collected from a human donor in a cohort sampled during active COVID-19.

V gene TRBV7-9 combines with J gene TRBJ2-1, with 7 positions matching TRBD1. CDR1 SEHNR and CDR2 FQNEAQ come from the germline V gene (reference sequence). Trimming cost V 5 bases and J 7 bases; bases outside gene matches: 11. The length of the CDR3 is 15 residues. The CDR3 DNA reads as TGTGCCAGCAGCATCTTGACAGGGCTGTCGAATGAGCAGTTCTTC. Its protein product is CASSILTGLSNEQFF.

This chain uses TRBV15 with TRBJ2-4, with D hard to call. Trimming cost V 2 bases and J 5 bases, with 13 bases left between them. The CDR3 consists of 15 residues. Germline CDR1 LNHNV, CDR2 YYDKDF (reference sequence). CDR3 bases: TGTGCCACCAGCAGACCCCTCGGTTTTCAAAACATTCAGTACTTC. Amino acids: CATSRPLGFQNIQYF.

The gene calls are TRBV28 and TRBJ1-3; 7 bases agree with TRBD1. This CDR3 comprises 16 residues. V lost 5 bases to trimming and J lost 0 bases; unmatched junction nucleotides: 7. Germline V CDR1 and CDR2: MDHEN, SYDVKM. The CDR3 reads CASSGLTGLSGNTIYF. In nucleotides, the CDR3 is TGTGCCAGCAGTGGTCTGACAGGGCTCTCTGGAAACACCATATATTTT.

V and J are TRBV5-1 and TRBJ2-5; TRBD2 is a possible D gene (6 bases). V lost 0 bases, J lost 1 base, and 10 bases lay in between. The germline gives CDR1 SGHRS, CDR2 YFSETQ. This CDR3 region has 15 residues. CDR3 DNA sequence: TGCGCCAGCAGCTTGGTAGGCGGGGCCCAAGAGACCCAGTACTTC. Residues: CASSLVGGAQETQYF.

V is TRBV15 and J is TRBJ2-7; D is perhaps TRBD2 (7 bases). CDR1 and CDR2 from the germline V gene are LNHNV and YYDKDF (reference sequence). CDR3 length: 13 amino acids. V lost 3 bases and J lost 7, with 13 bases in between. CDR3 DNA sequence: TGTGCCACCAGCAGGATGGGGAGGGGGGAGCAGTACTTC. Translation: CATSRMGRGEQYF.

The chain carries TRBV2 and TRBJ1-5, with TRBD1 matching over 10 bases. V lost 3 bases, J lost 5 bases, and 1 base stayed unmatched. The CDR3 is 14 amino acids. Looked up from germline, CDR1 is SNHLY and CDR2 is FYNNEI. CDR3 DNA sequence: TGTGCCAGCAGTGATGGGACAGGGGATCAGCCCCAGCATTTT. Encoded protein: CASSDGTGDQPQHF.

CDR3 DNA: TGTGCCAGCAGCCCCCACGCCTCGACAGACATGAACACTGAAGCTTTCTTT. Amino acid sequence: CASSPHASTDMNTEAFF. This rearrangement joins TRBV7-9 to TRBJ1-1; perhaps TRBD1 as D (5 bases). Trimming took off 5 bases at V and 0 bases at J, with 19 bases between the two ends. Germline CDR1 SEHNR, CDR2 FQNEAQ (reference sequence). This CDR3 is built from 17 residues.

The chain links TRBV30 to TRBJ2-7; 8 bases are a match to TRBD2. Germline V gene lookup returns CDR1 GTSNPN and CDR2 SVGIG (reference sequence). The CDR3 totals 15 residues. The J segment lost 2 bases and the V segment lost 2 bases, leaving 8 bases of the junction unmatched. The CDR3 loop is CAWSRPGGLAYEQYF. In DNA, the CDR3 is TGTGCCTGGAGTAGGCCGGGGGGGTTGGCCTACGAGCAGTACTTC.

The V and J genes are TRBV30 and TRBJ2-3; D perhaps matches TRBD2 (5 bases). Looked up from germline, CDR1 is GTSNPN and CDR2 is SVGIG (reference sequence). V lost 4 bases, J lost 3 bases, and 8 bases lay in between. CDR3 length: 12 amino acids. The DNA for the CDR3 is TGTGCCTGGACCCGGGGAACAGATACGCAGTATTTT. Translating it yields CAWTRGTDTQYF.

J is TRBJ1-1 and V is TRBV7-9, with D unclear. The germline gives CDR1 SEHNR, CDR2 FQNEAQ (reference sequence). Trimming removed 4 bases from V and 1 base from J, with 16 bases in between. The CDR3 totals 16 residues. CDR3: CASSSSFDTWNTEAFF. The CDR3 DNA is TGTGCCAGCAGCTCCTCCTTCGACACATGGAACACTGAAGCTTTCTTT.

The genes are TRBV12-3 or TRBV12-4 and TRBJ1-2; no firm D call. CDR3 size: 12 residues. The V and J ends lost 7 bases and 4 bases respectively, with 10 bases between them. This CDR3 reads CASIRGSYGYTF. The DNA for the CDR3 is TGTGCCAGCATCCGAGGGAGCTATGGCTACACCTTC.

The gene calls are TRBV4-1 and TRBJ1-6; a weak D match, TRBD1 (6 bases). This CDR3 has 16 residues. Germline V gives CDR1 MGHRA, CDR2 YSYEKL. Trimming removed 0 bases at V and 9 bases at J, with 15 bases between. CDR3 sequence: CASSQDTFEGGSPLHF. The CDR3 DNA is TGCGCCAGCAGCCAAGACACGTTTGAAGGGGGTTCACCCCTCCACTTT.

The chain carries TRBV11-2 and TRBJ2-1; unclear D gene. This CDR3 contains 18 residues. The V end lost 5 bases, the J end lost 2 bases, and 22 bases lay between the germline ends. Germline V lookup: CDR1 SGHAT, CDR2 FQNNGV. The CDR3 here is CASSDFRGSSWAYNEQFF. The CDR3 bases are TGTGCCAGCAGCGATTTCCGAGGATCTTCTTGGGCCTACAATGAGCAGTTCTTC.

This chain uses TRBV12-5 with TRBJ1-1; tentative D call: TRBD1 (5 bases). Trimming removed 3 bases at V and 1 base at J, with 6 bases between. Germline CDR1 reads LGHNT; CDR2 reads FRNRAP. This CDR3 has 13 residues. CDR3 amino acids: CASGFQGNTEAFF. The CDR3, as DNA: TGTGCTAGTGGTTTCCAGGGGAACACTGAAGCTTTCTTT. Filled out from reference TRBV12-5 and TRBJ1-1, the complete variable domain reads DARVTQTPRHKVTEMGQEVTMRCQPILGHNTVFWYRQTMMQGLELLAYFRNRAPLDDSGMPKDRFSAEMPDATLATLKIQPSEPRDSAVYFCASGFQGNTEAFFGQGTRLTVV.

V usage is TRBV28 and J usage is TRBJ1-2; 9 bases align to TRBD1. Trimming took 7 bases from V and 5 from J; bases not matched to a gene: 11. Germline V gives CDR1 MDHEN, CDR2 SYDVKM. This CDR3 has 15 amino acids. CDR3 bases: TGTGCCAGCACCTCTGGACCGACAGGGGGTTATGGCTACACCTTC. This codes for CASTSGPTGGYGYTF.

V is TRBV6-4 and J is TRBJ2-7; 8 positions agree with TRBD1. The trim removed 6 bases at V and 6 bases at J, leaving 10 bases unmatched. This CDR3 comprises 14 residues. CDR1 MRHNA and CDR2 SNTAGT come from the germline V gene. The CDR3 DNA is TGTGCCAGCAGCCCCGACAGGGGTTTTCGCGAGCAGTACTTC. Residues: CASSPDRGFREQYF.

The chain is built from TRBV5-1 and TRBJ2-7; the match to TRBD2 covers 9 bases. The J segment lost 2 bases and the V segment lost 4 bases, leaving 7 bases of the junction unmatched. Germline lookup yields CDR1 SGHRS and CDR2 YFSETQ. The CDR3 has 15 amino acids. CDR3 region: CASSVSGGLTYEQYF. CDR3 sequence (DNA): TGCGCCAGCAGCGTAAGCGGGGGGTTAACCTACGAGCAGTACTTC.